The present entry profiles one T cell receptor (beta chain) with its context. This record comes from a study of T cells in tuberculosis. No alpha-beta pairing information exists for these sequences. Method: immunoSEQ multiplex PCR; TCRdb's copy keeps in-frame clones and lacks some. The sample carries roughly 60,000 clones, roughly 79% recorded once. The germline V gene encodes CDR1 SGHTA and CDR2 FQGNSA. The V segment lost 1 base and the J segment 2 bases; nucleotides outside the gene matches: 9. This CDR3 spans 18 amino acids. Study-wide points: Some low-affinity tetramer-binding T cells may be absent from this sample.

Cells were sorted from thawed PBMC rested overnight and stained with GMM-loaded CD1B tetramer, viability dye and anti-CD3. The lipid loaded on the CD1B tetramers was C32 glucose monomycolate from Rhodococcus equi. From each donor, some 100,000 tetramer-negative cells were sorted. This chain joins TRBV7-2 and TRBJ2-2, with 8 bases aligning to TRBD1. Sequenced input: CD1b-GMM tetramer-negative cells sorted from PBMCs. This receptor was obtained from an adult woman with latent tuberculosis. CDR3 sequence reads: CASSLVLTGGANTGELFF. The CDR3 region has the DNA TGTGCCAGCAGCTTAGTATTAACAGGGGGAGCTAACACCGGGGAGCTGTTTTTT.